This entry concerns a single T cell receptor (beta chain). The source of the sample is a study of blood T cell repertoires in COVID-19. Looking at the study overall: Whether acute or convalescent, the COVID-19 samples came from the United States, Italy and Spain. T cells, B-cell-depleted T cells, or PBMCs supplied cDNA or gDNA.

Original data processing: From reference gene primer amplification, estimates of nucleated cell counts were derived. Clones were read by immunoSEQ multiplex PCR, and TCRdb kept only the in-frame ones, dropping some. Clone size and the V and J calls come from that table; the DNA yielded D and trimming. This table holds a few hundred thousand clones, around 86% found once. The germline V gene has CDR1 ENHRY and CDR2 SYGVKD. The germline V and J ends were trimmed by 5 bases and 4 bases, with 8 bases remaining between them. The CDR3 totals 12 residues. This sequence was found in a man between 45 and 60 years old with active or convalescent COVID-19. Sequences were obtained from peripheral blood. The rearrangement uses TRBV10-3 and TRBJ1-1; D remains unclear. Here the CDR3 DNA reads TGTGCCATCAGTCCGGACTTCACTGAAGCTTTCTTT. It encodes CAISPDFTEAFF.